This T cell receptor beta chain derives from a study of CD4 T cells in relation to SARS-CoV-2 and coronaviruses. At the level of the study: Convalescent patients had median age roughly 35 years, range roughly 20 to 72.

Using immunoSEQ multiplex PCR, the repertoire was profiled, and TCRdb retains in-frame clones only, with some absent. The repertoire holds 35,000 to 45,000 clones, with around 87% as singletons. This CDR3 spans 14 amino acids. With regard to this clone: Its antigen is unidentified.

Study-wide results and caveats: No donor gave both pre-pandemic and post-infection samples. In around three fifths of donors, memory CD4+ clonotypes crossrecognized SARS-CoV-2 and at least one common cold coronavirus spike.

The clonotype was recovered from an adult with COVID-19. The sequenced sample was memory CD4+ T cells from PBMCs. The chain couples TRBV21-1 to TRBJ2-3. TRBV21-1 is marked as a pseudogene. The CDR3 sequence is CASSSDPGTDTQYF. The CDR3, as DNA: TGTGCCAGCAGCAGTGACCCGGGCACAGATACGCAGTATTTT.